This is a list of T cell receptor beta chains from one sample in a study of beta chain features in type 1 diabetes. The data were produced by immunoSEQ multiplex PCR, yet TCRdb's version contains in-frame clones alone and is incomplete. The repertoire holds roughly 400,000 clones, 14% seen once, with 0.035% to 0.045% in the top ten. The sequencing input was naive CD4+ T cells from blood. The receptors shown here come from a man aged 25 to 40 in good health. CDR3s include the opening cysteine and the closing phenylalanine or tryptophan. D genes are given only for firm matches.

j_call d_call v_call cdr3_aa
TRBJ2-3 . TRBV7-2 CASLPLGSDTQYF
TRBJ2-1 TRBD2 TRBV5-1 CASSLVASGSLEQFF
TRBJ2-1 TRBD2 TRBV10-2 CASSDASGRALDEQFF
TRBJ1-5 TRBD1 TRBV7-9 CASSLDRTGGMNQPQHF
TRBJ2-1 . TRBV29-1 CSLTEGSLIYNEQFF
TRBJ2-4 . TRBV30 CAWSETGAIQYF
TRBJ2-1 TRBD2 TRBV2 CASPPGTSGRPHIHNEQFF
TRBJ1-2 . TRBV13 CASSPRTVNGYTF
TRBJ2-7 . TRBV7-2 CASSLGRDTAYEQYF
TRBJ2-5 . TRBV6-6 CASSYRSQETQYF
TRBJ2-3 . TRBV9 CASSPSDRMPGGTQYF
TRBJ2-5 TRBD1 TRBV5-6 CASSNWSHRGEQETQYF
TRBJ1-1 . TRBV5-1 CASSHPDTVRDQAFF
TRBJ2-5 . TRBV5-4 CASSPGVTHTGTQYF
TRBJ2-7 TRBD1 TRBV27 CASSLAGTGQSYEQYF
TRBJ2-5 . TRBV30 CAWRLGETQYF
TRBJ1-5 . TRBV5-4 CASSLGGGHQPQHF
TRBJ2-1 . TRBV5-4 CASSLGLGKRNEQFF
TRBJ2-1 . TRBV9 CASSVDNRYSNEQFF
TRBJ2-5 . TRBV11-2 CASSHGRKQETQYF
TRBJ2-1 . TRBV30 CAWSFSFLGEQFF
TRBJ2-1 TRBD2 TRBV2 CASKLLAGLEQFF